One and the same sample provided the 7 T cell receptor beta chains below, sequenced in a study of PD-1 blockade in classical Hodgkin lymphoma. Time point of the sample: newly diagnosed, previously untreated cHL patient sample. This table comes from immunoSEQ multiplex PCR, and its TCRdb copy is limited to in-frame clones, with some not included. The sample records about 47,000 clones, roughly 90% being singletons. The material sequenced was peripheral blood mononuclear cells (PBMCs). Receptors were obtained from a human donor with classical Hodgkin lymphoma.

This clone came up a few times. V usage is TRBV5-4 and J usage is TRBJ2-5; 13 bases agree with TRBD2. J was trimmed by 5 bases and V by 1 base; bases with no gene match: 5. The CDR3 loop spans 16 amino acids. Germline V CDR1 and CDR2: SGHNT, YYREEE (reference sequence). Here the CDR3 reads CASSLTSGRAGETQYF. The DNA for the CDR3 is TGTGCCAGCAGCTTGACTAGCGGGAGGGCGGGGGAGACCCAGTACTTC.

The chain combines TRBV7-9 with TRBJ1-2, with TRBD1 matching 12 bases. V gave up 0 bases and J gave up 6 bases; unmatched junction bases: 2. The CDR3 contains 15 residues. The germline CDR1 and CDR2 sequences are SEHNR and FQNEAQ (reference sequence). This CDR3 is CASSLAGQGANGYTF. In DNA form, the CDR3 reads TGTGCCAGCAGCTTAGCGGGACAGGGGGCGAATGGCTACACCTTC.

J is TRBJ2-2 and V is TRBV5-1; no clear D. CDR1 and CDR2 from the germline V gene are SGHRS and YFSETQ. This CDR3 region has 15 residues. Trimming took off 4 bases at V and 2 bases at J, with 12 bases between the two ends. This chain's CDR3 is CASSVGSPNTGELFF. In DNA, the CDR3 is TGCGCCAGCAGCGTCGGGTCCCCAAACACCGGGGAGCTGTTTTTT.

The rearrangement uses TRBV28 and TRBJ1-3; D gene uncertain. The CDR3 is 15 amino acids. CDR1 and CDR2 (germline): MDHEN, SYDVKM. V lost 3 bases and J lost 0, with 9 bases in between. As DNA, the CDR3 is TGTGCCAGCAGTTTTGGAGGAGGCTCTGGAAACACCATATATTTT. Translation gives CASSFGGGSGNTIYF.

This chain uses TRBV29-1 with TRBJ2-1; maybe TRBD2 (5 bases). The CDR3 length is 13 residues. V was pared by 1 base and J by 5 bases, with 9 bases between. The germline CDR1 and CDR2 sequences are SQVTM and ANQGSEA. The CDR3 DNA reads as TGCAGCGTTGAAGCCGGGGTTGACAATGAGCAGTTCTTC. Translation: CSVEAGVDNEQFF.

V usage is TRBV19 and J usage is TRBJ1-3; a possible D gene is TRBD1 (6 bases). V was trimmed by 6 bases and J by 4 bases, leaving 16 bases between them. This CDR3 has 15 residues. Per germline, CDR1 LNHDA and CDR2 SQIVND (reference sequence). CDR3 DNA sequence: TGTGCCAGTAGCGATACAGGGTCATCGGGAAACACCATATATTTT. Translated, it gives CASSDTGSSGNTIYF.

The rearrangement links TRBV9 to TRBJ2-1, with D tentatively TRBD2 (5 bases). The CDR3 consists of 15 residues. Trimming pared 4 bases from V and 2 bases from J, leaving 13 bases between. Germline lookup yields CDR1 SGDLS and CDR2 YYNGEE. Written as DNA, the CDR3 is TGTGCCAGCAGCCCAAGGAGCGGCCCCTACAATGAGCAGTTCTTC. This gives the protein CASSPRSGPYNEQFF.